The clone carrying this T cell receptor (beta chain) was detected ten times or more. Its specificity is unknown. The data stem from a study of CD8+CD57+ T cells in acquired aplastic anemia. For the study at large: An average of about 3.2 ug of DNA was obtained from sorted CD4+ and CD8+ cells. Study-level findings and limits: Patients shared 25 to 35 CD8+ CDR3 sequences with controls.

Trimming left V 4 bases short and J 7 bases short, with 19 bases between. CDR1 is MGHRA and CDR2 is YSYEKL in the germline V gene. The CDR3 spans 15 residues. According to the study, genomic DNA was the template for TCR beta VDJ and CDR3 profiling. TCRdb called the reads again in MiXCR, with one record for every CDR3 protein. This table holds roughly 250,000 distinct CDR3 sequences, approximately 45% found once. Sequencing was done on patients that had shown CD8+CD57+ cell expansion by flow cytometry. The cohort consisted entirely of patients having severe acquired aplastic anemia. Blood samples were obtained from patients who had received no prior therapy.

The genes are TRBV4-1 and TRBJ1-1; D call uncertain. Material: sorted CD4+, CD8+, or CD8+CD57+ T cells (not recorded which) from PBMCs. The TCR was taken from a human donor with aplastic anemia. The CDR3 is CASSPWTSGGGEAFF. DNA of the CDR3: TGCGCCAGCAGCCCCTGGACTTCAGGAGGAGGTGAAGCTTTCTTT.